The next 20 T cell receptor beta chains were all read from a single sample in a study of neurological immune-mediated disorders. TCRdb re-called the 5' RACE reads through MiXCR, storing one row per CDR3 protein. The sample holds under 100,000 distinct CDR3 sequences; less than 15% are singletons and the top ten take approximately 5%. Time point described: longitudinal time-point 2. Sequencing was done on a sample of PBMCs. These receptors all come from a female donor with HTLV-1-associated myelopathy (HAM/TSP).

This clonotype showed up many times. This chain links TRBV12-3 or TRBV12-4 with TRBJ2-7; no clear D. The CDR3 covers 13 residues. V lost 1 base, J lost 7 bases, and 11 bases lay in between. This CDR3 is CASSLVEQTEQYF. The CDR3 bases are TGTGCCAGCAGTTTAGTTGAGCAAACAGAGCAGTACTTC.

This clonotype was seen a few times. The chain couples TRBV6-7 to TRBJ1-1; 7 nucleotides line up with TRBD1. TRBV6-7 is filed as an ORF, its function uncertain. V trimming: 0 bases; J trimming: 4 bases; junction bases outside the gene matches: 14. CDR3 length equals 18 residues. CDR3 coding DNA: TGTGCCAGCAGTTACTCGGGCAGGGGGGAGCAAATGGGCACTGAAGCTTTCTTT. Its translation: CASSYSGRGEQMGTEAFF.

This CDR3 is CSASCRGASGTQYF. The CDR3 coding sequence is TGCAGTGCTAGCTGTCGCGGGGCTAGCGGGACCCAGTACTTC. V and J are TRBV20-1 and TRBJ2-5; TRBD2 matches at 7 bases. V trimming: 3 bases; J trimming: 7 bases; junction bases outside the gene matches: 11. The CDR3 extends over 14 amino acids. Germline values: CDR1 DFQATT, CDR2 SNEGSKA (reference sequence).

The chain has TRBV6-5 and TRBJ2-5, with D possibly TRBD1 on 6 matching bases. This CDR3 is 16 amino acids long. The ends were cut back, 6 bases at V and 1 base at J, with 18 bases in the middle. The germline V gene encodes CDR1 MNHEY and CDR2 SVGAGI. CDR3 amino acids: CASSMFPVTGQETQYF. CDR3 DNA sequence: TGTGCCAGCAGCATGTTCCCCGTGACAGGCCAAGAGACCCAGTACTTC.

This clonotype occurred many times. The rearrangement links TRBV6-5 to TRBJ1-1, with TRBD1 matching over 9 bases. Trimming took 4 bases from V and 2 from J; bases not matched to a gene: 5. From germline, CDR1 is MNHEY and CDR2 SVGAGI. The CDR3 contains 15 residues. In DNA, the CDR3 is TGTGCCAGCAGTTGGGACAGGGAATACAACACTGAAGCTTTCTTT. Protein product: CASSWDREYNTEAFF.

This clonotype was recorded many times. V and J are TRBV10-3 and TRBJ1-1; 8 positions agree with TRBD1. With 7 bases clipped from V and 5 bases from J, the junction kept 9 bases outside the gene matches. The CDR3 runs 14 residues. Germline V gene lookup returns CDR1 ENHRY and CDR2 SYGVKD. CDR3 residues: CAIIRQGSRTEAFF. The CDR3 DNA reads TGTGCCATCATAAGACAGGGGTCGAGAACTGAAGCTTTCTTT.

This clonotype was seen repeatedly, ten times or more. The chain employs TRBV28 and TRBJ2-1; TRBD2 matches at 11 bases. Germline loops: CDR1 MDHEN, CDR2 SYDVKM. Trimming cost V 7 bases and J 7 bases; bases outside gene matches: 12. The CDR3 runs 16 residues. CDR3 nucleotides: TGTGCCAGCACCTCCTTCCTAGCGGGGGGAGGGAATGAGCAGTTCTTC. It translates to CASTSFLAGGGNEQFF.

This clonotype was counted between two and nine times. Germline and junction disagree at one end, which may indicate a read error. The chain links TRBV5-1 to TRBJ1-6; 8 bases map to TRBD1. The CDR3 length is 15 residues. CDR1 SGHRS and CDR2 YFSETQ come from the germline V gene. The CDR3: CANSPDRVGGSPLHF. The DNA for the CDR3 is TGCGCCAACAGCCCGGACAGGGTGGGTGGTTCACCCCTCCACTTT.

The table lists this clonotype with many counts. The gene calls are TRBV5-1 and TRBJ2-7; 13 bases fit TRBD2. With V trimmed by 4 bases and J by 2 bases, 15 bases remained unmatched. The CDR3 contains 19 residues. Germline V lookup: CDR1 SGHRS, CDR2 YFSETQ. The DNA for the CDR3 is TGCGCCAGCAGCACGCAGACTAGCGGGGGGTCCCTCCATACCTACGAGCAGTACTTC. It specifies CASSTQTSGGSLHTYEQYF.

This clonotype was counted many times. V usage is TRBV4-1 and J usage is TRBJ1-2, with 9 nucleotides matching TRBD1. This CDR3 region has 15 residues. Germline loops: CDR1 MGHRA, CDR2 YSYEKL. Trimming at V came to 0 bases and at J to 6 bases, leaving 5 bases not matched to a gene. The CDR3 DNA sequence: TGCGCCAGCAGCCAAGAAAACAGGGGGCGTGATGGCTACACCTTC. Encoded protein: CASSQENRGRDGYTF.

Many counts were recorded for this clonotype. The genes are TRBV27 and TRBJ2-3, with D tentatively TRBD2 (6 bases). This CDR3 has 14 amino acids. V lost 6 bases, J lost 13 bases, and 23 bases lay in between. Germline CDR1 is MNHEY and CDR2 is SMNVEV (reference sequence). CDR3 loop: CASRTPGLGARKYF. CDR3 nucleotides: TGTGCCAGCAGGACTCCGGGACTTGGGGCGCGGAAGTATTTT.

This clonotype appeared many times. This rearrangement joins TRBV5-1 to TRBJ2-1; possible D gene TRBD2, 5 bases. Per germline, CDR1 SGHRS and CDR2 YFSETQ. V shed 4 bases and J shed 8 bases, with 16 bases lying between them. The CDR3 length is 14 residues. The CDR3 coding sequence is TGCGCCAGCAGCCTAGATAATCCCGGGGATGAGCAGTTCTTC. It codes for CASSLDNPGDEQFF.

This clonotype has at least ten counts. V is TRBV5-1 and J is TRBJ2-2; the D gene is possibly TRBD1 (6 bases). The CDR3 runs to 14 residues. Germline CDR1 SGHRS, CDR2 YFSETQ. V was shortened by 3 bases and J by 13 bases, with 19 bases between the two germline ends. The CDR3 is CASSSDSQSGMLFF. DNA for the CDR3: TGCGCCAGCAGCTCGGACAGTCAATCGGGGATGCTGTTTTTT.

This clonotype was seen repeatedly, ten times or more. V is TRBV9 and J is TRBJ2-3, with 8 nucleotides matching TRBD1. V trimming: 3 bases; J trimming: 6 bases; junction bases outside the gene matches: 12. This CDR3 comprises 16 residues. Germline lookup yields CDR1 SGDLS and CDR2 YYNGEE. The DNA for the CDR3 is TGTGCCAGCAGCGGAAACAGGGGGTGGCTGGTCGATACGCAGTATTTT. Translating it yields CASSGNRGWLVDTQYF.

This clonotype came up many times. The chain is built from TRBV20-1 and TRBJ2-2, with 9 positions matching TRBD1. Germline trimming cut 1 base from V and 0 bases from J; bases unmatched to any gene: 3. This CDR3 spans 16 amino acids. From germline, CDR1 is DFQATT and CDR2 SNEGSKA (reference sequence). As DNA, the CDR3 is TGCAGTGCTAGAGGAAACAGGGGGCCGAACACCGGGGAGCTGTTTTTT. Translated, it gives CSARGNRGPNTGELFF.

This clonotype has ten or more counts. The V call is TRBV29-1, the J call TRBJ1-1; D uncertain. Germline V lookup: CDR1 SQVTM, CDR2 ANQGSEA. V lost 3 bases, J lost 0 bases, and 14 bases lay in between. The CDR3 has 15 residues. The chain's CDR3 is CSVDTGPALNTEAFF. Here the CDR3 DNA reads TGCAGCGTTGATACGGGTCCTGCCTTGAACACTGAAGCTTTCTTT. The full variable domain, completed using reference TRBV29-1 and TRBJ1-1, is SAVISQKPSRDICQRGTSLTIQCQVDSQVTMMFWYRQQPGQSLTLIATANQGSEATYESGFVIDKFPISRPNLTFSTLTVSNMSPEDSSIYLCSVDTGPALNTEAFFGQGTRLTVV.

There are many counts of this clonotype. In DNA, the CDR3 is TGTGCCAGCAGCTTCGGCCCGACAGGGCGGGGCGCAGATACGCAGTATTTT. Its translation: CASSFGPTGRGADTQYF. V usage is TRBV5-6 and J usage is TRBJ2-3; TRBD1 might be the D (7 bases). The germline CDR1 and CDR2 sequences are SGHDT and YYEEEE. This CDR3 is built from 17 residues. Trimming left V 2 bases short and J 4 bases short, with 20 bases between.

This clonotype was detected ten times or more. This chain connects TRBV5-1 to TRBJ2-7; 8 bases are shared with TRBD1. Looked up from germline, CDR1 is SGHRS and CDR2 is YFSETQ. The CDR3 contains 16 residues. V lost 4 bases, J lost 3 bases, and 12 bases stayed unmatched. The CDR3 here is CASSPVQGAISYEQYF. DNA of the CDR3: TGCGCCAGCAGCCCAGTCCAGGGGGCAATTAGCTACGAGCAGTACTTC.

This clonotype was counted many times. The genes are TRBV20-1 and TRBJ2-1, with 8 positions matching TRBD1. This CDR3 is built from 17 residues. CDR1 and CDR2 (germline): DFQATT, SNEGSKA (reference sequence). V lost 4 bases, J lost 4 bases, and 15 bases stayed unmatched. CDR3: CSAKSVQGVGAYNEQFF. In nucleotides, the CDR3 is TGCAGTGCTAAATCCGTACAGGGGGTCGGAGCTTACAATGAGCAGTTCTTC.

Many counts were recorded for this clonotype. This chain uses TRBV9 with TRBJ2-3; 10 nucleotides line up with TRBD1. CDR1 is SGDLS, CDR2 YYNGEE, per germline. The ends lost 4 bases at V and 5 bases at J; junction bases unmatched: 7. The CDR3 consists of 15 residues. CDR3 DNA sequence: TGTGCCAGCAGCCCGACAGGGGGCGAAGGAGATACGCAGTATTTT. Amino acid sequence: CASSPTGGEGDTQYF.